The 27 T cell receptor beta chains below were found in one sample sequenced in a study of molecular identifiers for immune sequencing clone quantification. TCRdb recomputed calls from the PCR reads with MiXCR, one row per CDR3 protein. Of around 470,000 distinct CDR3 sequences in the sample, about 22% were seen once. The sequencing sample was made of naive CD8+ T cells from blood, with Jurkat cell RNA spiked in. Documented subset: FACS-sorted CD8+CD4-CCR7+CD45RA+ naive T cells. These receptors all come from a human donor in good health. Some libraries in this study had Jurkat cell RNA spiked in.

V usage is TRBV6-2 or TRBV6-3 and J usage is TRBJ2-7, with a possible D match to TRBD2 (6 bases). The germline V gene encodes CDR1 MNHEY and CDR2 SVGEGT. This CDR3 comprises 15 residues. V dropped 6 bases and J dropped 0 bases, with 15 bases sitting between them. The CDR3 DNA follows: TGTGCCAGCAGCATACTAGCCTATCCCTCCTACGAGCAGTACTTC. Translating gives CASSILAYPSYEQYF.

Remarks on this clonotype: A read error is possible here, since a much larger clone lies one base away. The chain combines TRBV30 with TRBJ2-7; D is unresolved. Germline CDR1 reads GTSNPN; CDR2 reads SVGIG (reference sequence). This CDR3 contains 12 residues. The DNA of the CDR3 is TGTGCCCGGAGTGTACTGATTTACGAGCAGTACTTC. As protein: CARSVLIYEQYF.

This clonotype was picked up a small number of times. The rearrangement links TRBV5-8 to TRBJ1-1; 7 positions match TRBD1. The CDR3 length is 14 residues. Germline V CDR1 and CDR2: SGHTS, YDEGEE. With V trimmed by 4 bases and J by 5 bases, 8 bases remained unmatched. CDR3 sequence: CASSLDRVVTEAFF. CDR3 nucleotides: TGTGCCAGCAGCCTAGACAGGGTTGTTACTGAAGCTTTCTTT.

This clonotype was counted many times. The genes are TRBV7-3 and TRBJ2-7; D not certain. The CDR3 contains 14 residues. CDR1 and CDR2 from the germline V gene are SGHTA and FQGTGA. The V and J ends lost 4 bases and 2 bases respectively, with 12 bases between them. The CDR3 loop is CASSSPGWAYEQYF. The CDR3 DNA sequence: TGTGCCAGCAGCTCCCCGGGTTGGGCCTACGAGCAGTACTTC. Full variable domain (outside the CDR3, taken from reference TRBV7-3 and TRBJ2-7): GAGVSQTPSNKVTEKGKYVELRCDPISGHTALYWYRQSLGQGPEFLIYFQGTGAADDSGLPNDRFFAVRPEGSVSTLKIQRTERGDSAVYLCASSSPGWAYEQYFGPGTRLTVT.

This clonotype was recorded many times. The chain recombines TRBV19 with TRBJ2-2; D gene ambiguous. Germline values: CDR1 LNHDA, CDR2 SQIVND (reference sequence). The CDR3 has 14 residues. Deletions cut 5 bases from V and 6 bases from J, with 13 bases between. The CDR3 sequence is CASSAYSFSGELFF. CDR3 in DNA: TGTGCCAGTAGTGCTTACAGCTTCTCCGGGGAGCTGTTTTTT.

As to this clonotype: A clone one base away is much larger, so this may be a read error. The chain is built from TRBV6-6 and TRBJ1-1; D remains unclear. Trimming took 7 bases from V and 6 from J, leaving 12 bases between them. The CDR3 has 12 residues. CDR1 is MNHNY and CDR2 is SVGAGI in the germline V gene (reference sequence). This CDR3 reads CASTPQGSEAFF. DNA of the CDR3: TGTGCCAGCACCCCACAAGGCTCTGAAGCTTTCTTT.

This clonotype has a count of ten or more. The chain carries TRBV9 and TRBJ1-6; D possibly corresponds to TRBD1 (6 bases). CDR1 and CDR2 (germline): SGDLS, YYNGEE. V was trimmed by 1 base and J by 2 bases, leaving 13 bases between them. The CDR3 has 17 amino acids. The CDR3 sequence: CASSVNQDRAYNSPLHF. The CDR3 nucleotides read TGTGCCAGCAGCGTAAATCAGGACAGAGCCTATAATTCACCCCTCCACTTT.

This clonotype showed up just a few times. This rearrangement joins TRBV11-2 to TRBJ2-7; D remains unclear. The CDR3 has 14 amino acids. Per germline, CDR1 SGHAT and CDR2 FQNNGV. Trimming took off 2 bases at V and 0 bases at J, with 8 bases between the two ends. The CDR3 here is CASSLLLISYEQYF. CDR3 in DNA: TGTGCCAGCAGCTTACTACTGATCTCCTACGAGCAGTACTTC.

This chain links TRBV12-3 or TRBV12-4 with TRBJ2-5; 7 bases fit TRBD1. J gave up 1 base and V 5 bases, and 7 bases lay outside the gene matches. There are 15 residues in the CDR3. CDR3 DNA sequence: TGTGCCAGCAGTCCCCCGGGACAGACCCAAGAGACCCAGTACTTC. Translated, it gives CASSPPGQTQETQYF.

As to this clonotype: A read error may explain this, as a much larger clone is one base away. The chain couples TRBV5-1 to TRBJ2-2, with a possible D match to TRBD2 (5 bases). Germline V lookup: CDR1 SGHRS, CDR2 YFSETQ. This CDR3 comprises 14 residues. The DNA of the CDR3 is TGCGCCAGCAGCTTCGGGGAACGAACCGGGGAGCCGTTTTTT. Encoded protein: CASSFGERTGEPFF.

On this clonotype itself: With a much larger clone just one base away, this may be a read error. CDR3 amino acids: CASSQRTGPFSYNEQFF. CDR3 coding DNA: TGCGCCAGCAGCCAACGGACAGGGCCGTTCTCCTACAATGAGCAGTTCTTC. The chain employs TRBV4-3 and TRBJ2-1, with TRBD1 matching 8 bases. V shed 2 bases, J shed 0 bases, and the junction held 6 bases outside the gene matches. Germline-derived CDR1 and CDR2 are LGHNA and YSLEER. This CDR3 contains 17 residues.

This chain links TRBV13 with TRBJ2-3; D may match TRBD1 or TRBD2 (5 bases each). Trimming left V 6 bases short and J 5 bases short, with 27 bases between. The length of the CDR3 is 18 residues. Germline loops: CDR1 PRHDT, CDR2 FYEKMQ (reference sequence). CDR3: CASSGPPGAILSGDTQYF. CDR3 DNA sequence: TGTGCCAGCAGTGGACCCCCTGGGGCCATTTTAAGCGGAGATACGCAGTATTTT.

This clonotype was counted many times. The chain couples TRBV4-3 to TRBJ2-7; D is perhaps TRBD2 (6 bases). Germline-derived CDR1 and CDR2 are LGHNA and YSLEER. The CDR3 is 15 amino acids. The germline V and J ends were trimmed by 1 base and 2 bases, with 12 bases remaining between them. The CDR3 nucleotides are TGCGCCAGCAGCCAAGCCACGGGACTTCCCTACGAGCAGTACTTC. Its protein product is CASSQATGLPYEQYF.

This clonotype has at least ten counts. V is TRBV14 and J is TRBJ2-3; D is ambiguous. Germline loops: CDR1 SGHDN, CDR2 FVKESK. This CDR3 region has 16 residues. Trimming removed 0 bases at V and 2 bases at J, with 12 bases between. The CDR3 DNA is TGTGCCAGCAGCCAAGATCACGACACCTACACAGATACGCAGTATTTT. This encodes CASSQDHDTYTDTQYF.

Comment on this clonotype: A read error may explain this, as a much larger clone is one base away. V and J are TRBV7-9 and TRBJ2-4; D unresolved. The CDR3 contains 15 residues. The V end was cut by 5 bases, the J end by 2 bases, with 13 bases between. Germline CDR1 is SEHNR and CDR2 is FQNEAQ (reference sequence). The CDR3 region has the DNA TGTGCCAGCAGCCCCCTGGCAGTGCCCAAAAACATTCAGTACTTC. Translating it yields CASSPLAVPKNIQYF.

The table lists this clonotype with many counts. This chain uses TRBV6-5 with TRBJ2-3, with D possibly being TRBD2 (5 bases). Trimming pared 2 bases from V and 6 bases from J, leaving 12 bases between. The CDR3 has 14 residues. CDR1 and CDR2 from the germline V gene are MNHEY and SVGAGI. The CDR3 is CASSYGPGGDTQYF. CDR3 coding DNA: TGTGCCAGCAGTTACGGTCCCGGCGGGGATACGCAGTATTTT.

About this clonotype itself: One end of the junction varies from germline; a read error may be responsible. V is TRBV5-3 and J is TRBJ1-5; D perhaps matches TRBD1 (5 bases). TRBV5-3 is flagged as an ORF with uncertain function. The CDR3 runs to 16 residues. The CDR3 here is CTSSFWQTDTGGSQHF. The CDR3 coding sequence is TGTACCAGCAGCTTTTGGCAGACAGACACGGGGGGGTCCCAGCATTTT.

This clonotype was observed at least ten times. This chain joins TRBV2 and TRBJ2-3; 7 bases align to TRBD1. Trimming at V came to 5 bases and at J to 3 bases, leaving 11 bases not matched to a gene. Germline values: CDR1 SNHLY, CDR2 FYNNEI. The CDR3 runs 16 residues. The CDR3 loop reads CASSTRVQGQTDTQYF. The DNA for the CDR3 is TGTGCCAGCAGTACCAGAGTACAGGGACAGACAGATACGCAGTATTTT. Using reference TRBV2 and TRBJ2-3 for the parts outside the CDR3, the full variable domain is EPEVTQTPSHQVTQMGQEVILRCVPISNHLYFYWYRQILGQKVEFLVSFYNNEISEKSEIFDDQFSVERPDGSNFTLKIRSTKLEDSAMYFCASSTRVQGQTDTQYFGPGTRLTVL.

The sample holds a few counts of this clonotype. The gene calls are TRBV2 and TRBJ1-1; D remains unclear. Trimming pared 3 bases from V and 4 bases from J, leaving 9 bases between. Germline assignment: CDR1 SNHLY and CDR2 FYNNEI. The CDR3 loop spans 13 amino acids. The CDR3 DNA follows: TGTGCCAGCAGTGAGTGGGTGACCACTGAAGCTTTCTTT. This codes for CASSEWVTTEAFF.

This clonotype showed up just once. A much larger clone differs by one base, so this may be a read error. The chain has TRBV5-1 and TRBJ2-5; no firm D call. The germline V and J ends were trimmed by 2 bases and 5 bases, with 10 bases remaining between them. The CDR3 contains 13 residues. The germline CDR1 and CDR2 sequences are SGHRS and YFSETQ. DNA of the CDR3: TGCGCCAGCAGCTTATTACCCCATGAGACCCAGTACTTC. Amino acids: CASSLLPHETQYF.

This clonotype was counted at least ten times. The chain has TRBV5-5 and TRBJ1-1; D call uncertain. The germline CDR1 and CDR2 sequences are SGHKS and YYEKEE (reference sequence). CDR3 length: 14 residues. Trimming shortened V by 3 bases and J by 6 bases, and 15 bases separated the two germline ends. The CDR3 loop is CASSSSDTLAEAFF. The CDR3 coding sequence is TGTGCCAGCAGCTCCTCAGACACTTTGGCTGAAGCTTTCTTT.

In its sample, this clonotype was seen a few times. The V call is TRBV20-1, the J call TRBJ2-7, with 9 nucleotides matching TRBD2. CDR3 length: 15 residues. Trimming took 0 bases from V and 2 from J; bases not matched to a gene: 5. Germline CDR1 DFQATT, CDR2 SNEGSKA (reference sequence). The CDR3 DNA reads as TGCAGTGCTAGAGATCCGCTAGCGGGAACCTACGAGCAGTACTTC. It encodes CSARDPLAGTYEQYF.

This clonotype was detected ten times or more. This chain uses TRBV3-1 with TRBJ1-6; D is ambiguous. V lost 1 base and J 8 bases, leaving 6 bases between the germline ends. Looked up from germline, CDR1 is LGHDT and CDR2 is YNNKEL (reference sequence). The CDR3 runs to 13 residues. The CDR3 spells CASSQAWDSPLHF. The CDR3 nucleotides read TGTGCCAGCAGCCAAGCGTGGGATTCACCCCTCCACTTT.

This clonotype was seen at least ten times. The chain uses TRBV4-3 and TRBJ1-5, with D unresolved. The germline gives CDR1 LGHNA, CDR2 YSLEER. The CDR3 runs 16 residues. The V and J ends lost 0 bases and 3 bases respectively, with 12 bases between them. The CDR3 DNA follows: TGCGCCAGCAGCCAAGATCGCGGCACATACAATCAGCCCCAGCATTTT. It specifies CASSQDRGTYNQPQHF.

V is TRBV9 and J is TRBJ1-5; 12 bases fit TRBD1. The CDR3 totals 18 residues. Germline CDR1 is SGDLS and CDR2 is YYNGEE. With V trimmed by 0 bases and J by 6 bases, 10 bases remained unmatched. Here the CDR3 reads CASSVEEPGQGASQPQHF. CDR3 in DNA: TGTGCCAGCAGCGTAGAAGAACCGGGACAGGGGGCTTCTCAGCCCCAGCATTTT.

This clonotype has a handful of counts. This chain connects TRBV20-1 to TRBJ2-1, with D uncertain. The CDR3 sequence is 12 residues long. Germline lookup yields CDR1 DFQATT and CDR2 SNEGSKA (reference sequence). The ends were cut back, 0 bases at V and 8 bases at J, with 8 bases in the middle. The CDR3 region has the DNA TGCAGTGCTAGAGAGCTCTTTGATGAGCAGTTCTTC. It specifies CSARELFDEQFF.

In regard to this clonotype: This sequence may be a read error, since a much larger clone differs from it by one base. The chain links TRBV24-1 to TRBJ2-2; TRBD1 matches 9 bases. Germline V gene lookup returns CDR1 KGHDR and CDR2 SFDVKD. Trimming took 5 bases from V and 6 from J; bases not matched to a gene: 3. The CDR3 has 14 amino acids. The CDR3 sequence is CATSVRTGAGELFF. Here the CDR3 DNA reads TGTGCCACCAGTGTTCGGACAGGGGCCGGGGAGCTGTTTTTT.